This T cell receptor beta chain appears in the sequencing data of a study of shared clonotypes between healthy human individuals. TCRdb keeps only in-frame clones here, not all; method: immunoSEQ multiplex PCR. Of millions of clones listed, around nine tenths are singletons. This CDR3 has 14 amino acids. The V end lost 5 bases, the J end lost 3 bases, and 10 bases lay between the germline ends. Germline assignment: CDR1 SGHVS and CDR2 FQNEAQ. The chain links TRBV7-8 to TRBJ1-4; maybe TRBD1 (5 bases). Input material: naive CD4+ T cells sorted from blood. Sample subset: CD45RA+ positively selected. The TCR was taken from a man younger than 35 in good health. The CDR3 bases are TGTGCCAGCAGCCATAGGGACTCTAATGAAAAACTGTTTTTT. Protein: CASSHRDSNEKLFF.